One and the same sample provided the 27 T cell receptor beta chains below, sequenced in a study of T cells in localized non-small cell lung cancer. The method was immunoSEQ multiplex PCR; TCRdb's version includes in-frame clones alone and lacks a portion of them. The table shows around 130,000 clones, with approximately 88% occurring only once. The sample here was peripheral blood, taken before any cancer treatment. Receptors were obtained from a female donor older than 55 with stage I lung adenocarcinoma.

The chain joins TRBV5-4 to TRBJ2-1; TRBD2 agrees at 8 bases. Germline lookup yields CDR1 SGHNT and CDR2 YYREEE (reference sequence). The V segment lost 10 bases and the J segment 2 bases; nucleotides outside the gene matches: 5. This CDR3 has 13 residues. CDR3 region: CASGGPAYNEQFF. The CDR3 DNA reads TGTGCCTCGGGAGGGCCGGCCTACAATGAGCAGTTCTTC.

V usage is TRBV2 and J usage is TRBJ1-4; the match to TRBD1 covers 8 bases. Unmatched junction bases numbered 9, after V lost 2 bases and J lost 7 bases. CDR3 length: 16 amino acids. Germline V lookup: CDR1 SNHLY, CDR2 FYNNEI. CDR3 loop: CASSETGTDRGEKLFF. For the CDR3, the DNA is TGTGCCAGCAGTGAAACCGGGACAGACAGGGGTGAAAAACTGTTTTTT.

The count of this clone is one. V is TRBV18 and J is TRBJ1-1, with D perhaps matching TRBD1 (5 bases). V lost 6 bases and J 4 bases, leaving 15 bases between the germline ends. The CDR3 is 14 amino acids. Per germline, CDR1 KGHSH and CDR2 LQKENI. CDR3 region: CASSPSSGTTEAFF. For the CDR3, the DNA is TGTGCCAGCTCCCCCTCCTCCGGGACCACTGAAGCTTTCTTT.

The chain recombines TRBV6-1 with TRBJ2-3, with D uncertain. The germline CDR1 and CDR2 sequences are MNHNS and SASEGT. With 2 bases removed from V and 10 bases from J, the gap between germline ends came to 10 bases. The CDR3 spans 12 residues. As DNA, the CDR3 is TGTGCCAGCAGTGAACGGGCTGTGCCGCAGTATTTT. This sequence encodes CASSERAVPQYF.

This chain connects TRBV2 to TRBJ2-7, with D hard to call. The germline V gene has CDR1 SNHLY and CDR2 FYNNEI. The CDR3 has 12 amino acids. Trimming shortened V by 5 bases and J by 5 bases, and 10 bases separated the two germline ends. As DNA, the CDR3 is TGTGCCAGCAGTCCGTTTAGGGACGAGCAGTACTTC. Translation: CASSPFRDEQYF.

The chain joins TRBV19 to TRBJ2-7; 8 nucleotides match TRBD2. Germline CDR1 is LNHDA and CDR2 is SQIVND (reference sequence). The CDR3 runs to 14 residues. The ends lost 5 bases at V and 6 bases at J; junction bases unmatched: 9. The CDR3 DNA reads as TGTGCCAGTAGTCTAAAGCGGGAGAGGGGCGAGCAGTACTTC. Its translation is CASSLKRERGEQYF.

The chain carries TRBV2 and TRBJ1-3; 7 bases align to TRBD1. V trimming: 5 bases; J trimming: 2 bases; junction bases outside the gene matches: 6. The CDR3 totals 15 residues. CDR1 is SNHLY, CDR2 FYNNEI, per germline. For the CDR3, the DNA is TGTGCCAGCAGTCCCGACAGGGTGGCTGGAAACACCATATATTTT. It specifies CASSPDRVAGNTIYF.

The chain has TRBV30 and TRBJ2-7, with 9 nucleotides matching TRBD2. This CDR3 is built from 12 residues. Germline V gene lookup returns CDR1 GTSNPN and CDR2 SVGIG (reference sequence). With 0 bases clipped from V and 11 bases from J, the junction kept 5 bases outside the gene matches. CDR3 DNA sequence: TGTGCCTGGAGTGTAGCGGGAGGATGGGAGTACTTC. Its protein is CAWSVAGGWEYF. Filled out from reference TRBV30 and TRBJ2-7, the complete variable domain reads SQTIHQWPATLVQPVGSPLSLECTVEGTSNPNLYWYRQAAGRGLQLLFYSVGIGQISSEVPQNLSASRPQDRQFILSSKKLLLSDSGFYLCAWSVAGGWEYFGPGTRLTVT.

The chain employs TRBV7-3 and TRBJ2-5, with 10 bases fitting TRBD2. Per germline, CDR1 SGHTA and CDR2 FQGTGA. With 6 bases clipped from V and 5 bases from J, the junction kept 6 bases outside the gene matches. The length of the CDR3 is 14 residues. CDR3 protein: CASSPGTSVETQYF. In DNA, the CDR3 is TGTGCCAGCAGTCCCGGGACTAGCGTCGAGACCCAGTACTTC.

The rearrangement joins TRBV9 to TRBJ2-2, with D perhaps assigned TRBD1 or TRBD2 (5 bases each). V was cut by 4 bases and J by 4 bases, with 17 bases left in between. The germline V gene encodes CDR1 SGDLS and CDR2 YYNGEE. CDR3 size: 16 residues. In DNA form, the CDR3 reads TGTGCCAGCAGCTCCCGCGGGCAGGGATTCACCGGGGAGCTGTTTTTT. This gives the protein CASSSRGQGFTGELFF.

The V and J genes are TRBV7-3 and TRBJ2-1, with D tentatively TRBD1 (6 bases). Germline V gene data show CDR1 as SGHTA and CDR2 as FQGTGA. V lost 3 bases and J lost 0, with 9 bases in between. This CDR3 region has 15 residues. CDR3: CASSFLGGSYNEQFF. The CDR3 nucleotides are TGTGCCAGCAGCTTCCTAGGGGGCTCCTACAATGAGCAGTTCTTC.

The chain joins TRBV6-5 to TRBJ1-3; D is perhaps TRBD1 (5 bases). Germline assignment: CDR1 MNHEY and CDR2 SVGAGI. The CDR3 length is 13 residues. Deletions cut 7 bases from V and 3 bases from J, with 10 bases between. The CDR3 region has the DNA TGTGCCAGCACTGACAGCTATGGAAACACCATATATTTT. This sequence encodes CASTDSYGNTIYF.

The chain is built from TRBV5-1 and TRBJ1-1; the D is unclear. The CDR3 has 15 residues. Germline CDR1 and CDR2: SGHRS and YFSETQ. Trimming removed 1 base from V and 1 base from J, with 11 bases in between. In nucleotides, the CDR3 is TGCGCCAGCAGCTTGCGATGGGCAGGGAACACTGAAGCTTTCTTT. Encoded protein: CASSLRWAGNTEAFF.

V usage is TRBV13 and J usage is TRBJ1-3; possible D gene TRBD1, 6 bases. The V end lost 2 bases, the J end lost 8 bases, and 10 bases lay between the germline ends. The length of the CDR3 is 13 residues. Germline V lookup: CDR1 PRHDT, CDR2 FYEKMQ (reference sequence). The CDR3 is CASSLWGQDTIYF. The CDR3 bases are TGTGCCAGCAGCTTATGGGGGCAGGACACCATATATTTT.

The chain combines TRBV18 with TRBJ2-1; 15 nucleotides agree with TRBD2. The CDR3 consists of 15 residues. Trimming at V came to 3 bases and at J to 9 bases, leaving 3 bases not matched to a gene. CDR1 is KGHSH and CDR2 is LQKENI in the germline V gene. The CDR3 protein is CASSPGLAGGVEQFF. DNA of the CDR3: TGTGCCAGCTCACCCGGACTAGCGGGAGGGGTTGAGCAGTTCTTC.

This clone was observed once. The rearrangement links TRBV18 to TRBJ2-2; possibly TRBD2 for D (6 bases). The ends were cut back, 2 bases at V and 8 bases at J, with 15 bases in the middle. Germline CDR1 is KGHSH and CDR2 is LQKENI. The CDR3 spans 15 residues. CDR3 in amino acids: CASSPSLAPMGELFF. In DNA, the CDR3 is TGTGCCAGCTCACCATCACTAGCTCCTATGGGGGAGCTGTTTTTT.

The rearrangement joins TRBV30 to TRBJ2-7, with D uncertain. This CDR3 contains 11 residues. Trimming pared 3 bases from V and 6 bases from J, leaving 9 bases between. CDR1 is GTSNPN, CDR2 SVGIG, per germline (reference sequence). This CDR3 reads CAWRTKLEQYF. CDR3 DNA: TGTGCCTGGAGAACTAAGCTCGAGCAGTACTTC.

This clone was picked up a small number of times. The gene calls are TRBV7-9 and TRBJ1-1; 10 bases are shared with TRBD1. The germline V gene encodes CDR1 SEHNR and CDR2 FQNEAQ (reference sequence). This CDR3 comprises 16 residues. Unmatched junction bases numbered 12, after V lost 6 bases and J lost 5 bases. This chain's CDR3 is CASSNRPGQGKTEAFF. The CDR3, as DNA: TGTGCCAGCAGTAATCGTCCGGGACAGGGGAAGACTGAAGCTTTCTTT.

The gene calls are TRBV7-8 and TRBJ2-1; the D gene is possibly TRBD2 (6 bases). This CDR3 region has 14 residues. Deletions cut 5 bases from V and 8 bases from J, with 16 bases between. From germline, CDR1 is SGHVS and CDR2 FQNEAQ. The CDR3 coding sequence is TGTGCCAGCAGCCGGCGGGACCCCCGACATGAGCAGTTCTTC. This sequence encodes CASSRRDPRHEQFF.

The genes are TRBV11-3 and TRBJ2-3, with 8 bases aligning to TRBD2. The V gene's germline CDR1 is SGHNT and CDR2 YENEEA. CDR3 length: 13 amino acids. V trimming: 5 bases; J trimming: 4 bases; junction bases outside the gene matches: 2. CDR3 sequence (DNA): TGTGCCAGCAGCCGGGAGGGGTCAGATACGCAGTATTTT. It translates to CASSREGSDTQYF. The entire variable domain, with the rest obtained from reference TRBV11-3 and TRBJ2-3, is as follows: EAGVVQSPRYKIIEKKQPVAFWCNPISGHNTLYWYLQNLGQGPELLIRYENEEAVDDSQLPKDRFSAERLKGVDSTLKIQPAELGDSAVYLCASSREGSDTQYFGPGTRLTVL.

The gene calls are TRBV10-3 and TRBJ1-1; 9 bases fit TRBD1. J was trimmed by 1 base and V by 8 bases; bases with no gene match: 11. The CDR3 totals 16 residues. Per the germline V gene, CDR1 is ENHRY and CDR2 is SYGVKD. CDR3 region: CAIGSGDRGRNTEAFF. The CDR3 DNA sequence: TGTGCCATCGGGTCCGGTGACAGGGGGAGGAACACTGAAGCTTTCTTT.

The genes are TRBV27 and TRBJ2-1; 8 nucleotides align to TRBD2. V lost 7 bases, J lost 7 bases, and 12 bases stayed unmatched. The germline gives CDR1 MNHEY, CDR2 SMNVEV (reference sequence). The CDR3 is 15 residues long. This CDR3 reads CASKGAGLGGNEQFF. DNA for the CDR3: TGTGCCAGCAAAGGTGCGGGACTAGGAGGAAATGAGCAGTTCTTC.

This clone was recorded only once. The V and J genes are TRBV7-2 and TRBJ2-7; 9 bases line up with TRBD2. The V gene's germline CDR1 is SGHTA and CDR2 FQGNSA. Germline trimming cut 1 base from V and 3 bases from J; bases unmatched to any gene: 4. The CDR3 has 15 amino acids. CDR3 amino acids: CASSLGPAGGYEQYF. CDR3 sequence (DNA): TGTGCCAGCAGCTTAGGTCCAGCGGGAGGCTACGAGCAGTACTTC.

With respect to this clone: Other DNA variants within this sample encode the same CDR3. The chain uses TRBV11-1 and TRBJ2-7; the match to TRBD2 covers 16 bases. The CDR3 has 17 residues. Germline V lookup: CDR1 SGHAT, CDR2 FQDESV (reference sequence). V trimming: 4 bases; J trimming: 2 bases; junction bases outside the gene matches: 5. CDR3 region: CASSSPGLAGGPYEQYF. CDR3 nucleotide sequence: TGTGCCAGCAGCTCACCGGGACTAGCGGGAGGGCCCTACGAGCAGTACTTC.

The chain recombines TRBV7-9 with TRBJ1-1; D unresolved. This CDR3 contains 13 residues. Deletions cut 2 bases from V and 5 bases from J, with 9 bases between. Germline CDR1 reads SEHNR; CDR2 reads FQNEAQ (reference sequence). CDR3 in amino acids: CASSLQRGTEAFF. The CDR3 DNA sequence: TGTGCCAGCAGCTTACAGCGTGGGACTGAAGCTTTCTTT.

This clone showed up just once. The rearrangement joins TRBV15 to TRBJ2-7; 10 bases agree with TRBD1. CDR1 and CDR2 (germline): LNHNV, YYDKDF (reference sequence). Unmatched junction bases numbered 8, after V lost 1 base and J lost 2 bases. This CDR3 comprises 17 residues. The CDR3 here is CATSRAQLGQGAYEQYF. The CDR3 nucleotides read TGTGCCACCAGCAGAGCTCAACTCGGACAGGGGGCCTACGAGCAGTACTTC. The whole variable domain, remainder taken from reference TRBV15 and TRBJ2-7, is DAMVIQNPRYQVTQFGKPVTLSCSQTLNHNVMYWYQQKSSQAPKLLFHYYDKDFNNEADTPDNFQSRRPNTSFCFLDIRSPGLGDTAMYLCATSRAQLGQGAYEQYFGPGTRLTVT.

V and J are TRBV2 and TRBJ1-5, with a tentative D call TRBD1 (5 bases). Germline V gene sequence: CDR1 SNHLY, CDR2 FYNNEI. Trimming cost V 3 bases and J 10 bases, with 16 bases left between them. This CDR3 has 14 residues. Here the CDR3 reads CASSDGGIDIPQHF. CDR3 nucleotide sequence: TGTGCCAGCAGTGACGGGGGGATCGATATCCCCCAGCATTTT.